The rows below give T cell receptor beta chains drawn from one sample of a study of blood T cells in healthy people across ages. TCRdb used MiXCR to reprocess the 5' RACE reads, holding one entry per CDR3 protein. The sample contains roughly 680,000 distinct CDR3 sequences, 20% to 25% of which appear only once. The sample comprised blood. Source of these receptors: a man in his 70s in good health. CDR3s include the opening cysteine and the closing phenylalanine or tryptophan. The D gene is left open where the match is weak. Only some rows state a clone size, as once, few, many or a class for expanded clones.

clone_size j_call d_call v_call cdr3_aa cdr3_nt
few TRBJ2-5 TRBD1 TRBV7-2 CASSLGQGNWETQYF TGTGCCAGCAGCTTAGGACAGGGTAATTGGGAGACCCAGTACTTC
few TRBJ2-2 - TRBV9 CASSEGTSAGELFF TGTGCCAGCAGCGAGGGGACTTCCGCCGGGGAGCTGTTTTTT
- TRBJ1-2 TRBD1 TRBV6-5 CASSYSPGGNYGYTF TGTGCCAGCAGTTACTCACCAGGGGGAAACTATGGCTACACCTTC
few TRBJ2-1 - TRBV5-4 CASSLGRGLDNEQFF TGTGCCAGCAGCTTAGGTAGAGGGCTTGACAATGAGCAGTTCTTC
few TRBJ2-5 TRBD1 TRBV9 CASSVDIRQGTQKETQYF TGTGCCAGCAGCGTAGATATTAGACAGGGGACCCAAAAAGAGACCCAGTACTTC
few TRBJ1-4 TRBD1 TRBV7-9 CASSFNRGDEKLFF TGTGCCAGCAGCTTTAACAGGGGGGATGAAAAACTGTTTTTT
- TRBJ2-2 - TRBV6-5 CASSYLSPTGELFF TGTGCCAGCAGTTACTTGTCTCCGACCGGGGAGCTGTTTTTT
- TRBJ2-7 - TRBV20-1 CSAREGNYEQYF TGCAGTGCTAGAGAGGGGAACTACGAGCAGTACTTC
- TRBJ1-4 TRBD1 TRBV7-9 CASSYNRGTNEKLFF TGTGCCAGCAGCTACAACAGGGGGACTAATGAAAAACTGTTTTTT
- TRBJ2-6 - TRBV7-3 CASSLEGQVPSGANVLTF TGTGCCAGCAGCTTAGAAGGGCAGGTGCCCTCTGGGGCCAACGTCCTGACTTTC
few TRBJ2-1 - TRBV7-2 CASCSGGSYNEQFF TGTGCCAGCTGTAGTGGTGGATCCTACAATGAGCAGTTCTTC
many TRBJ1-5 - TRBV12-3/TRBV12-4 CASSPTGGGQPQHF TGTGCCAGCAGTCCAACGGGGGGGGGTCAGCCCCAGCATTTT
- TRBJ2-1 TRBD2 TRBV20-1 CSARPSGTYNEQFF TGCAGTGCTAGGCCTAGCGGGACCTACAATGAGCAGTTCTTC
few TRBJ2-1 TRBD2 TRBV5-1 CASSPPLAGSGEQFF TGCGCCAGCAGCCCCCCGCTAGCGGGATCCGGTGAGCAGTTCTTC
few TRBJ2-7 - TRBV28 CATTVRDGAVYYEQYF TGTGCCACCACCGTCCGGGATGGCGCCGTTTACTACGAGCAGTACTTC
many TRBJ1-6 - TRBV20-1 CSARDGGSPLHF TGCAGTGCTAGAGATGGGGGCTCCCCCCTCCACTTT
few TRBJ2-3 - TRBV9 CASSVGSADTQYF TGTGCCAGCAGCGTAGGGTCGGCAGATACGCAGTATTTT
few TRBJ2-1 - TRBV12-3/TRBV12-4 CASSLIQPGHQFF TGTGCCAGCAGTTTAATCCAACCGGGACACCAGTTCTTC
many TRBJ2-3 TRBD2 TRBV11-2 CASSLTLAGVSVTDTQYF TGTGCCAGCAGCTTAACGCTAGCGGGAGTTTCCGTCACAGATACGCAGTATTTT
once TRBJ2-7 TRBD2 TRBV7-9 CASSFTPGLAGDYEQYF TGTGCCAGCAGCTTTACGCCGGGACTAGCGGGTGACTACGAGCAGTACTTC
many TRBJ2-1 - TRBV7-2 CASSLIQGQFF TGTGCCAGCAGCTTAATTCAGGGTCAGTTCTTC
few TRBJ2-5 TRBD2 TRBV7-2 CASSSKGSGETQYF TGTGCCAGCAGCTCAAAAGGTAGCGGGGAGACCCAGTACTTC
few TRBJ2-3 TRBD2 TRBV7-9 CASSSIAGGHADTQYF TGTGCCAGCAGCTCAATAGCGGGAGGGCATGCAGATACGCAGTATTTT
once TRBJ2-7 - TRBV19 CASSIRVDLYEQYF TGTGCCAGTAGTATAAGAGTGGACCTCTACGAGCAGTACTTC
few TRBJ2-3 - TRBV20-1 CSAILEVTDTQYF TGCAGTGCGATACTAGAAGTTACAGATACGCAGTATTTT
few TRBJ2-2 - TRBV3-1 CASTGKGLGNTGELFF TGTGCCAGCACGGGGAAGGGGCTCGGCAACACCGGGGAGCTGTTTTTT
- TRBJ1-2 - TRBV2 CASRDIGVSYGYTF TGTGCCAGCAGAGACATCGGGGTCTCCTATGGCTACACCTTC
- TRBJ2-3 TRBD2 TRBV20-1 CSAIDSGSIPDTQYF TGCAGTGCTATCGATAGCGGGAGTATTCCAGATACGCAGTATTTT
few TRBJ2-7 TRBD2 TRBV12-3/TRBV12-4 CASTVAGTGEQYF TGTGCCAGCACGGTAGCGGGAACCGGTGAGCAGTACTTC
- TRBJ2-1 - TRBV29-1 CSVETQDEQFF TGCAGCGTTGAGACCCAAGATGAGCAGTTCTTC
few TRBJ2-7 - TRBV3-1 CASSQAVRRLYEQYF TGTGCCAGCAGCCAAGCTGTCCGGCGACTCTACGAGCAGTACTTC
few TRBJ1-3 - TRBV7-8 CASSQTSGVGNTIYF TGTGCCAGCAGCCAGACCTCAGGGGTTGGAAACACCATATATTTT
- TRBJ2-7 - TRBV20-1 CSARVGAGENEQYF TGCAGTGCTAGAGTGGGGGCAGGGGAAAACGAGCAGTACTTC
few TRBJ2-5 TRBD2 TRBV12-3/TRBV12-4 CASSLVRLAGGETQYF TGTGCCAGCAGTTTAGTAAGACTAGCGGGAGGCGAGACCCAGTACTTC
few TRBJ2-1 TRBD2 TRBV20-1 CSARTAGGISNEQFF TGCAGTGCTAGAACAGCGGGGGGGATTTCCAATGAGCAGTTCTTC
- TRBJ2-6 - TRBV4-1 CASSQVISGANVLTF TGCGCCAGCAGCCAAGTGATCTCTGGGGCCAACGTCCTGACTTTC
- TRBJ2-1 TRBD2 TRBV6-1 CAGSRGAGGLNEQFF TGTGCCGGCAGCAGAGGGGCGGGAGGGCTAAATGAGCAGTTCTTC
- TRBJ1-1 TRBD1 TRBV29-1 CSVEVHRGGNTEAFF TGCAGCGTTGAGGTCCACAGGGGAGGGAACACTGAAGCTTTCTTT
few TRBJ2-2 - TRBV7-6 CATLTGGGTGELFF TGTGCCACCCTGACTGGGGGTGGCACCGGGGAGCTGTTTTTT
- TRBJ2-7 - TRBV20-1 CSATYRDAYEQYF TGCAGTGCTACCTACAGGGACGCCTACGAGCAGTACTTC
few TRBJ2-2 - TRBV20-1 CSATGLTNTGELFF TGCAGTGCTACGGGACTTACGAACACCGGGGAGCTGTTTTTT
many TRBJ1-4 - TRBV18 CASSPRGANEKLFF TGTGCCAGCTCCCCTCGGGGGGCGAATGAAAAACTGTTTTTT
- TRBJ2-7 - TRBV20-1 CSGSRGASSYEQYF TGCAGTGGATCGAGGGGGGCAAGCTCCTACGAGCAGTACTTC
few TRBJ2-2 - TRBV7-2 CASSNRKMDSGELFF TGTGCCAGCAGCAACAGAAAAATGGACAGCGGGGAGCTGTTTTTT
- TRBJ2-7 - TRBV12-3/TRBV12-4 CASSSSLPRAYEQYF TGTGCCAGCAGCTCAAGCCTCCCGAGGGCCTACGAGCAGTACTTC
few TRBJ1-2 - TRBV14 CASSQVAGDNYGYTF TGTGCCAGCAGCCAAGTCGCAGGGGACAACTATGGCTACACCTTC
- TRBJ2-1 - TRBV10-3 CAISESPVYNEQFF TGTGCCATCAGTGAGTCGCCGGTGTACAATGAGCAGTTCTTC
- TRBJ2-3 - TRBV12-3/TRBV12-4 CASSYGTPTDTQYF TGTGCCAGCAGTTATGGTACTCCCACAGATACGCAGTATTTT
many TRBJ2-6 TRBD2 TRBV7-2 CASSLTGGILSGANVLTF TGTGCCAGCAGCTTGACCGGGGGGATCCTCTCTGGGGCCAACGTCCTGACTTTC